This is a list of T cell receptor beta chains from one sample in a study of shared clonotypes between healthy human individuals. Some clones are missing from TCRdb's copy, which holds only in-frame ones; the method was immunoSEQ multiplex PCR. The sample holds approximately 460,000 clones; over 60% are singletons and the top ten take 12%. The sequencing input was PBMCs. The receptors stem from a woman aged 40-49 years in good health. Some clones in this sample may be carry-over from other donors' samples. The CDR3 runs from the conserved cysteine through the conserved F or W. Fields, in order: CDR3 protein, CDR3 DNA, J gene, V gene, clone size, D gene. D genes are given only for firm matches. Not every row has a clone size; where given, it reads once, few, many or a size class.

CASSFWASGNIANEQFF - TRBJ2-1 TRBV12-1 many -
CASSSGTGGTEAFF TGCGCCAGCAGCTCCGGGACAGGGGGGACTGAAGCTTTCTTT TRBJ1-1 TRBV5-1 - TRBD1
CASSVGTSGRETQYF TGTGCCAGCAGCGTAGGTACTAGCGGGAGAGAGACCCAGTACTTC TRBJ2-5 TRBV9 - TRBD2
CASSVSAQVGYNEQFF TGTGCCAGCAGCGTATCTGCGCAGGTGGGCTACAATGAGCAGTTCTTC TRBJ2-1 TRBV9 - -
CASSQNYGYTF TGTGCCAGCAGCCAAAACTATGGCTACACCTTC TRBJ1-2 TRBV4-2 - -
CASGNGVGASYEQYF TGTGCCAGCGGAAATGGGGTTGGGGCCTCCTACGAGCAGTACTTC TRBJ2-7 TRBV5-6 - -
CASSLVSNTGELFF TGTGCCAGCAGCTTAGTCAGTAACACCGGGGAGCTGTTTTTT TRBJ2-2 TRBV7-9 - -
CASRPIREAYGYTF TGTGCCAGCAGACCCATTAGGGAGGCGTATGGCTACACCTTC TRBJ1-2 TRBV2 - -
CASSPTGTGPDTQYF TGTGCCAGCAGCCCCACCGGGACAGGCCCAGATACGCAGTATTTT TRBJ2-3 TRBV11-2 - TRBD1
CASSSVNTEAFF TGTGCCAGCAGCTCCGTGAACACTGAAGCTTTCTTT TRBJ1-1 TRBV5-4 - -
CASSGQGAAYEQYF TGTGCCAGCAGCGGACAGGGGGCCGCCTACGAGCAGTACTTC TRBJ2-7 TRBV13 - TRBD1
CASSPQETQYF TGTGCCAGCAGTCCCCAAGAGACCCAGTACTTC TRBJ2-5 TRBV27 - -
CASSYTSGDPGTQYF TGTGCCAGCAGCTACACTAGCGGGGACCCGGGAACCCAGTACTTC TRBJ2-5 TRBV7-2 - TRBD2
CASSRQPGQGEKLFF TGCGCCAGCAGCCGCCAACCGGGACAGGGGGAAAAACTGTTTTTT TRBJ1-4 TRBV4-3 - TRBD1
CASRWRSSHEQYF TGTGCCAGCAGATGGAGGAGTTCCCACGAGCAGTACTTC TRBJ2-7 TRBV2 once -
CSSRTSAGEQFF TGCAGCTCCCGGACTAGCGCAGGTGAGCAGTTCTTC TRBJ2-1 TRBV29-1 - TRBD2
CASSQDNKREGLWADIQYF TGCGCCAGCAGCCAAGATAATAAGCGGGAGGGCCTCTGGGCGGACATTCAGTACTTC TRBJ2-4 TRBV4-1 - TRBD2
CASSEGARRDTEAFF TGTGCCAGCAGTGAAGGGGCCCGCCGGGACACTGAAGCTTTCTTT TRBJ1-1 TRBV2 few -
CASSVGGTSAETQYF TGTGCCAGCAGCGTAGGAGGGACTAGCGCGGAGACCCAGTACTTC TRBJ2-5 TRBV9 - TRBD2
CATSPQTGGSDEAFF TGTGCCACCAGCCCTCAGACAGGGGGTTCTGATGAAGCTTTCTTT TRBJ1-1 TRBV15 - TRBD1
CASSLDGADTEAFF TGTGCCAGCAGCCTTGACGGGGCCGACACTGAAGCTTTCTTT TRBJ1-1 TRBV6-5 once -
CASSPWQGWDTEAFF TGTGCCAGCTCCCCGTGGCAGGGTTGGGACACTGAAGCTTTCTTT TRBJ1-1 TRBV18 - -
CASSSDRGQPQHF TGCGCCAGCAGCTCGGACAGGGGACAGCCCCAGCATTTT TRBJ1-5 TRBV5-1 - TRBD1
CASTFDRGTSGANVLTF TGTGCCAGCACCTTCGACAGGGGTACCTCTGGGGCCAACGTCCTGACTTTC TRBJ2-6 TRBV28 few TRBD1
CASSSIAGGGTDTQYF TGTGCCAGCAGTTCCATAGCGGGAGGGGGGACAGATACGCAGTATTTT TRBJ2-3 TRBV11-2 - TRBD2
CASSPPPAGPNTGELFF TGCGCCAGCAGCCCACCCCCAGCAGGGCCCAACACCGGGGAGCTGTTTTTT TRBJ2-2 TRBV4-3 - -
CATSRGTVDSNQPQHF TGTGCCACCAGCCGGGGGACAGTAGATAGCAATCAGCCCCAGCATTTT TRBJ1-5 TRBV15 - TRBD1
CASKGSPYNEQFF TGTGCCAGCAAGGGCAGTCCCTACAATGAGCAGTTCTTC TRBJ2-1 TRBV28 - -
CARSLINIQYF TGTGCCAGAAGCTTGATAAACATTCAGTACTTC TRBJ2-4 TRBV5-3 - -
CASRPGLAGGEQFF TGTGCCAGCAGACCGGGACTAGCGGGAGGCGAGCAGTTCTTC TRBJ2-1 TRBV2 - TRBD2
CASSIVGYGYNEQFF TGTGCCAGTAGTATAGTAGGGTACGGTTACAATGAGCAGTTCTTC TRBJ2-1 TRBV19 - -
CAWSGKRRNEQFF TGTGCCTGGAGTGGAAAGCGGCGCAATGAGCAGTTCTTC TRBJ2-1 TRBV30 - -
CASSLAIYSLRETQYF TGTGCCAGCAGCTTGGCCATCTATAGCTTGAGGGAGACCCAGTACTTC TRBJ2-5 TRBV5-6 - -
CASSDGWGSPYNEQFF TGTGCCAGCAGTGATGGTTGGGGATCCCCCTACAATGAGCAGTTCTTC TRBJ2-1 TRBV6-4 - -
CASSLLGGSGANVLTF TGCGCCAGCAGCTTGTTGGGTGGATCTGGGGCCAACGTCCTGACTTTC TRBJ2-6 TRBV5-1 - -
CAWSARQGDTEAFF TGTGCCTGGAGTGCTAGACAGGGGGACACTGAAGCTTTCTTT TRBJ1-1 TRBV30 - TRBD1
CASSFWTGENEKLFF TGTGCCAGCAGCTTTTGGACAGGAGAAAATGAAAAACTGTTTTTT TRBJ1-4 TRBV7-6 - TRBD1
CAWSAYDWVSYNEQFF TGTGCCTGGAGTGCCTACGACTGGGTCTCCTACAATGAGCAGTTCTTC TRBJ2-1 TRBV30 many -
CASSPSENNEQFF TGTGCCAGCAGTCCCTCAGAAAACAATGAGCAGTTCTTC TRBJ2-1 TRBV6-1 once -
CASSPTRGQSNQPQHF TGTGCCAGTAGTCCGACGAGGGGACAGAGCAATCAGCCCCAGCATTTT TRBJ1-5 TRBV19 - TRBD1
CASSTAGGSAGGHRNEQFF TGTGCCAGTAGTACCGCAGGGGGTTCGGCGGGAGGGCACAGAAATGAGCAGTTCTTC TRBJ2-1 TRBV19 few TRBD2
CASSPGPNTEAFF TGTGCCAGCAGCCCCGGGCCGAACACTGAAGCTTTCTTT TRBJ1-1 TRBV5-6 - -
CAGPSGTEASGANVLTF TGTGCCGGGCCCTCCGGGACAGAGGCCTCTGGGGCCAACGTCCTGACTTTC TRBJ2-6 TRBV7-9 - TRBD1
CASRVGLIQNTEAFF TGTGCCAGCAGGGTGGGATTGATCCAGAACACTGAAGCTTTCTTT TRBJ1-1 TRBV2 - -
CASSPGIEPYEQYF TGTGCCAGCTCACCCGGGATCGAACCCTACGAGCAGTACTTC TRBJ2-7 TRBV18 - -
CAWSANYEQYF TGTGCCTGGAGCGCTAACTACGAGCAGTACTTC TRBJ2-7 TRBV30 - -